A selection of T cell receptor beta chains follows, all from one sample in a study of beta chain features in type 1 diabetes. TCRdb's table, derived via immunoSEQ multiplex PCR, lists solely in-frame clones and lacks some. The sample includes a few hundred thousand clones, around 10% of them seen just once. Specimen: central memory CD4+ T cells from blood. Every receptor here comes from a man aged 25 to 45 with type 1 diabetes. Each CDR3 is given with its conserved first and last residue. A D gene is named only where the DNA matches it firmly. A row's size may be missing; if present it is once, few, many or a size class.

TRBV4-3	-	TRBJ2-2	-	CASSQSGGGDTGELFF	TGCGCCAGCAGCCAATCCGGGGGTGGGGACACCGGGGAGCTGTTTTTT
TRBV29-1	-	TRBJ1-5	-	CSVSQAAGRNQPQHF	TGCAGCGTTTCCCAGGCGGCTGGGCGCAATCAGCCCCAGCATTTT
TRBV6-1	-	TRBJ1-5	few	CASSETRGQPQHF	TGTGCCAGCAGTGAAACCCGGGGACAGCCCCAGCATTTT
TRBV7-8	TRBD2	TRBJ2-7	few	CASSLALAGDYEQYF	TGTGCCAGCAGCTTAGCACTAGCGGGAGATTACGAGCAGTACTTC
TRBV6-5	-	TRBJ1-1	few	CATMGVSLNTEAFF	TGTGCGACCATGGGGGTATCTCTGAACACTGAAGCTTTCTTT
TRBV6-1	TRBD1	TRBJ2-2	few	CASKGQGVDTGELFF	TGTGCCAGCAAAGGACAGGGGGTGGACACCGGGGAGCTGTTTTTT
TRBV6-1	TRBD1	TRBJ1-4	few	CASSDPGQGDEKLFF	TGTGCCAGCAGTGATCCGGGACAGGGAGATGAAAAACTGTTTTTT
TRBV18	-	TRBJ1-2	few	CASSEGGIYGYTF	TGTGCCAGCTCAGAAGGGGGAATCTATGGCTACACCTTC
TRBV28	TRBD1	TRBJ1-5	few	CASSYTGTGYQPQHF	TGTGCCAGCAGCTACACGGGGACAGGGTATCAGCCCCAGCATTTT
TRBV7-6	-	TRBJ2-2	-	CASSQQNGELFF	TGCGCCAGCAGCCAACAAAACGGGGAGCTGTTTTTT
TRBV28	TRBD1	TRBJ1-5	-	CASRTRQGGWDQPQHF	TGTGCCAGCAGAACCAGACAGGGGGGCTGGGACCAGCCCCAGCATTTT
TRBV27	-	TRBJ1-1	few	CASSFAGGVTEAFF	TGTGCCAGCAGTTTCGCCGGGGGGGTGACTGAAGCTTTCTTT
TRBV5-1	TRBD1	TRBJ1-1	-	CASSLAQGPEAFF	TGCGCCAGCAGCTTGGCACAGGGGCCTGAAGCTTTCTTT
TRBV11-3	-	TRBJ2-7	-	CASSPRSSYEQYF	TGTGCCAGCAGCCCCCGGAGCAGCTACGAGCAGTACTTC
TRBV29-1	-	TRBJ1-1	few	CSVEGQRLNTEAFF	TGCAGCGTAGAGGGGCAGAGATTGAACACTGAAGCTTTCTTT
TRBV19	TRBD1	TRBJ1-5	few	CASKGSSGGYQPQHF	TGTGCCAGCAAAGGGTCATCAGGGGGCTATCAGCCCCAGCATTTT
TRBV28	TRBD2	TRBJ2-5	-	CASMRLARETQYF	TGTGCCAGCATGAGACTAGCTAGGGAGACCCAGTACTTC
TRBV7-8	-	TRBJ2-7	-	CASSRGRQSYEQYF	TGTGCCAGCAGCCGGGGCCGCCAGTCCTACGAGCAGTACTTC
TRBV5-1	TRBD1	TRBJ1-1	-	CASSQGGRQGPEAFF	TGCGCCAGCAGCCAAGGGGGCAGGCAAGGCCCTGAAGCTTTCTTT
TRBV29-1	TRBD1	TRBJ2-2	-	CSVGTILDREAGELFF	TGCAGCGTCGGTACTATCCTGGACAGGGAGGCCGGGGAGCTGTTTTTT
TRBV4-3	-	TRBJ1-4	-	CASSQRAGATNEKLFF	TGCGCCAGCAGCCAACGGGCAGGGGCAACTAATGAAAAACTGTTTTTT
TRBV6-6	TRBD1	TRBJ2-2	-	CASTPFGTENTGELFF	TGTGCCAGCACCCCATTCGGGACAGAGAACACCGGGGAGCTGTTTTTT
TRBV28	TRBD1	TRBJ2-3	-	CASSPGTGNTDTQYF	TGTGCCAGCAGTCCCGGGACAGGGAACACAGATACGCAGTATTTT
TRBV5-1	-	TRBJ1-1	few	CASSPTRGNTEAFF	TGCGCCAGCAGTCCGACCAGAGGGAACACTGAAGCTTTCTTT
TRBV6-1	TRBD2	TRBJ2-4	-	CASSMTSQGQNIQYF	TGTGCCAGCAGTATGACTAGCCAGGGACAAAACATTCAGTACTTC
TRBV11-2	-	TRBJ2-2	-	CASSSLASTGELFF	TGTGCCAGCAGCTCATTAGCGAGTACCGGGGAGCTGTTTTTT
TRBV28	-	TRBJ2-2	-	CASSLHGELFF	TGTGCCAGCAGTTTACACGGGGAGCTGTTTTTT
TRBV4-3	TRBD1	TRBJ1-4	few	CASSQDAQGANEKLFF	TGCGCCAGCAGCCAAGATGCTCAGGGGGCTAATGAAAAACTGTTTTTT